The source of this TCR beta chain is a study of blood T cell repertoires in COVID-19 (TCRdb year 2020). The study in broad terms: Samples from collaborators originated in the United States, Italy and Spain and spanned both the acute and convalescent phases of COVID-19. HLA class I and class II types, where available, came from metadata supplied by the sample provider rather than from assay-based typing. Sample metadata almost always included a de-identified subject ID, COVID-19 status, age in years and sex. The repertoires were made available in a free public database intended to serve as a resource for research on the immune response to SARS-CoV-2. The samples were drawn from the first 160 participants of the ongoing ImmuneRACE study and from 1,254 subjects provided by 6 global collaborators. The material from the prospective study consisted of cDNA or gDNA derived from T cells, B-cell-depleted T cells, or PBMCs. Deeply sampled blood TCRbeta repertoires from subjects exposed to, actively infected with, or recovered from COVID-19 were included in the dataset. Overall study results and their limits: The amount of clinical and demographic metadata varied by source and participant and was provided uncurated.

There are a few counts of this clone. This clone's antigen is unknown. Base qualities were left out, and no much larger clone turns up one base away. The collaborating institutions used their own protocols to collect whole blood in K2EDTA tubes. For TCRbeta analysis, collaborator samples were shipped as frozen whole blood, as isolated PBMCs, or as DNA extracted from either sample type. The germline V gene (reference sequence) provides CDR1 SGHAT and CDR2 FQDESV. The V end loses 5 bases and the J end loses 8 bases, and a stretch of 16 bases separates them. Measured from the cysteine to the phenylalanine, the CDR3 is 15 residues long. CDR3 DNA only is kept here, 45 bases in frame from base 1. TCRbeta CDR3 regions were amplified from genomic DNA by means of the immunoSEQ Assay, a bias-controlled multiplex PCR. The study's processing was this. Within the assay, amplification of reference gene primers was used to estimate how many nucleated cells each sample contained. To quantify the absolute abundance of each unique TCRbeta CDR3 rearrangement, sequence reads were collapsed and filtered. For each sample, productive Simpson clonality was calculated as the square root of Simpson's diversity index over productive rearrangements. In its TCRdb copy, this immuneACCESS table keeps in-frame sequences only and misses some clones. Where compared with another copy, unresolved V genes explain less than half of these, and the others have no known cause. V, J and clone size were drawn from that table, and D and trimming were deduced from the DNA. The sample table holds about 87,000 clones, of which roughly 89% were seen once. The ten largest clonotypes hold more than 4.5% of the sample.

Specimen: peripheral blood. This clonotype originated in a woman of 80 years or more with active COVID-19. The V gene is TRBV11-1 and the J gene is TRBJ1-6; the D gene identity is not certain. The nucleotide sequence is TGTGCCAGCAGCCCCATGTCGGGAGGAGATTCACCCCTCCACTTT. Its amino acids are CASSPMSGGDSPLHF.